This T cell receptor beta chain appears in the sequencing data of a study of T cells in Graves' hyperthyroidism and ophthalmopathy. Whole-study findings and limits: In blood, most of the thyroid clonotypes expanded above 0.001 were also present. A 13 V-J signature model discriminated ophthalmopathy versus stable hyperthyroidism.

In regard to this clonotype: Its antigen remains unidentified.

The CDR3 totals 17 residues. With V trimmed by 8 bases and J by 2 bases, 18 bases remained unmatched. Germline V lookup: CDR1 MNHNS, CDR2 SASEGT. Hyperthyroidism patients were newly diagnosed, had disease duration under 2 months, and were aged 18 to 65 years. RNA transcripts served as the template for amplifying TCR beta CDR3 regions. HTBI primers drove first-round RT-PCR of the TCR CDR3. TCRdb re-called the multiplex PCR reads through MiXCR, storing one row per CDR3 protein. The data show under 350,000 distinct CDR3 sequences, 25% to 30% seen once. The chain combines TRBV6-1 with TRBJ2-7; 7 bases are shared with TRBD1. The sample comprised blood. This receptor was identified in a middle-aged man with Graves' hyperthyroidism that later progressed to Graves' ophthalmopathy. The CDR3, as DNA: TGTGCCAGCCGTCCACCGATCCAACAGGGGCTACCCTACGAGCAGTACTTC. Translated, it gives CASRPPIQQGLPYEQYF.